This is a list of T cell receptor beta chains from one sample in a study of T cell changes during pregnancy in multiple sclerosis. Repertoires were generated with immunoSEQ multiplex PCR, while TCRdb's copy carries only in-frame clones and drops some. The sample shows fewer than 35,000 clones, approximately 94% of them seen only once. Specimen: CD4+ T cells from peripheral blood mononuclear cells, collected in the second trimester of pregnancy. These receptors originate from a female donor with multiple sclerosis, enrolled in a pregnancy study. Both conserved end residues are part of each CDR3. D genes are given only for firm matches. Some rows mark clone size as missing; the rest say once, few, many or name a class of expanded clone.

D,V,size,J,DNA,CDR3
-,TRBV4-1,-,TRBJ2-5,TGCGCCAGCAGCCAAGATCTAAACCAAGAGACCCAGTACTTC,CASSQDLNQETQYF
-,TRBV7-2,-,TRBJ2-7,TGTGCCAGCAGCTTAACCCTAGTCGCCGAGCAGTACTTC,CASSLTLVAEQYF
TRBD2,TRBV13,-,TRBJ2-5,TGTGCCAGCAGCTTAGGAGCGGGGTCAGAGACCCAGTACTTC,CASSLGAGSETQYF
-,TRBV29-1,-,TRBJ1-2,TGCAGCGCCTTAGGGGGTGGCTATGGCTACACCTTC,CSALGGGYGYTF
-,TRBV2,-,TRBJ2-7,TGTGCCAGCAGTGTGGGCCCATCGGTGACGGAGTACTTC,CASSVGPSVTEYF
TRBD1,TRBV11-2,-,TRBJ2-6,TGTGCCAGCAGCTCACCCCGGGACAGGCGGCGGAACGTCCTGACTTTC,CASSSPRDRRRNVLTF
-,TRBV14,-,TRBJ2-3,TGTGCCAGCAGCCCCCAGGTCTACAGCACAGATACGCAGTATTTT,CASSPQVYSTDTQYF
-,TRBV5-1,-,TRBJ2-1,TGCGCCAGCAGCCGGGGCAATGAGCAGTTCTTC,CASSRGNEQFF
TRBD1,TRBV28,-,TRBJ1-5,TGTGCCAGCAGTTGGCCTAACTGGGATTTGTGGGGAGGCAGGGGGCCGGTGAATCAGCCCCAGCATTTT,CASSWPNWDLWGGRGPVNQPQHF
-,TRBV13,-,TRBJ1-2,TGTGCCAGCAGCTTACGGGGTTTCCCGTTCGAGTATGGCTACACCTTC,CASSLRGFPFEYGYTF
-,TRBV27,once,TRBJ1-2,TGTGCCAGCAGTTTATGGTCCGGGGAGGGTGGCTACACCTTC,CASSLWSGEGGYTF
-,TRBV9,-,TRBJ2-2,TGTGCCAGCAGCGTCCTGGTAGTTACCGGGGAGCTGTTTTTT,CASSVLVVTGELFF
TRBD2,TRBV7-9,-,TRBJ2-1,TGTGCGGTAGTACCGCGGGAGCTCTACAATGAGCAGTTCTTC,CAVVPRELYNEQFF
-,TRBV5-1,-,TRBJ2-7,TGCGCCAGCAGCGTGAGAGCCGGGGTGCAGGTGCCCTACGAGCAGTACTTC,CASSVRAGVQVPYEQYF
-,TRBV5-1,-,TRBJ2-7,TGCGCCAGCAGCTTGGGAACAGGGACCTACGAGCAGTACTTC,CASSLGTGTYEQYF
TRBD2,TRBV7-2,-,TRBJ2-5,TGTGCCAGCAGCTTAGGACTAGCGGCACAAGAGACCCAGTACTTC,CASSLGLAAQETQYF
-,TRBV11-2,-,TRBJ2-7,TGTGCCAGCAGCTTAGATCGCGGAGAGCAGTACTTC,CASSLDRGEQYF
-,TRBV21-1,-,TRBJ1-5,TGTGCCAGCAGCCATACGGACAGGGGGCAATATGGCAATCAGCCCCAGCATTTT,CASSHTDRGQYGNQPQHF
-,TRBV7-2,-,TRBJ2-1,TGTGCCAGCAGCTCAGGGCTGGATGAGCAGTTCTTC,CASSSGLDEQFF
TRBD2,TRBV7-2,-,TRBJ2-3,TGTGCCAGCAGCTTCTTCACAGGCCTAGCGGGAGTGGGTTCAGATACGCAGTATTTT,CASSFFTGLAGVGSDTQYF
-,TRBV14,-,TRBJ2-7,TGTGCCAGCAGCCAGAACCACGGGAGCTACGAGCAGTACTTC,CASSQNHGSYEQYF
-,TRBV13,-,TRBJ1-2,TGTGCCAGCAGCTCAGGAAGGAGGGCTAACTATGGCTACACCTTC,CASSSGRRANYGYTF
-,TRBV28,-,TRBJ1-2,TGTGCCAGCAGGGGAGGGGGTGGGTATGGCTACACCTTC,CASRGGGGYGYTF
TRBD2,TRBV5-4,-,TRBJ2-5,TGTGCCAGCAGCTCTGGACTAGCGTCCGAAGAGACCCAGTACTTC,CASSSGLASEETQYF
-,TRBV7-2,-,TRBJ1-6,TGTGCCAGCAGCTTAGCGGGGAGTAGTTCACCCCTCCACTTT,CASSLAGSSSPLHF
-,TRBV28,-,TRBJ1-1,TGTGCCAGCATTCCGGGGGGACAGAACACTGAAGCTTTCTTT,CASIPGGQNTEAFF
-,TRBV7-2,-,TRBJ1-3,TGTGCCAGCAGCCGACGCAGGGAGGCTGGAAACACCATATATTTT,CASSRRREAGNTIYF
-,TRBV19,-,TRBJ1-5,TGTGCCAGTAGTAGTTCAACAGGGAGCAATCAGCCCCAGCATTTT,CASSSSTGSNQPQHF